The entry below gives a single TCR beta chain sequence along with its context. What it binds is not known. The source of the sample is a study of cytomegalovirus exposure and HLA in healthy donors. Whole-study context: From HLA-typed donors, an early data release held some 80 million unique TCRs.

The CDR3 has 14 residues. The ends lost 6 bases at V and 7 bases at J; junction bases unmatched: 9. Germline V gene sequence: CDR1 LGHNT, CDR2 FRNRAP. Notes on the study in general: Sequencing artifact likely explains a cluster of highly shared sequence variants.

The PCR contained 60 Vbeta and 13 Jbeta primers. Original data processing: Among the unique TCR beta chains that a later analysis counted, roughly 80 million in all, about 11 million were shared. Clones were sequenced by immunoSEQ multiplex PCR, and TCRdb holds only the in-frame ones, with some missing. V and J calls and clone size are copied from that table; D and trimming were computed from the DNA. Its table lists 55,000 to 75,000 clones. Sequences were obtained from PBMCs. The J gene is TRBJ2-1, the V gene TRBV12-5; 7 positions agree with TRBD2. The source is a male donor in good health and CMV-seronegative. CDR3 bases: TGTGCTAGTGGGGTGCCGGGGGGTACTAATGAGCAGTTCTTC. Its protein is CASGVPGGTNEQFF.